A single T cell receptor (beta chain) is shown here with its context. Its specificity is unknown. Using immunoSEQ multiplex PCR, the repertoire was profiled, and TCRdb retains in-frame clones only, with some absent. The table includes about 1.1 million clones, 70% to 80% detected once. This specimen comes from a study of shared clonotypes between healthy human individuals. Whole-study context: The study used three CD4 naive, three CD4 memory, two CD8 naive and one CD8 memory plate per donor.

The length of the CDR3 is 19 residues. Germline V lookup: CDR1 SGHRS, CDR2 YFSETQ. The germline V and J ends were trimmed by 6 bases and 0 bases, with 25 bases remaining between them. Study outcomes and limitations: Deeper or shallower sequencing was expected to change how clonotypes are shared among donors. Since donors were few, the genetic and exposure-history diversity represented was limited.

Every donor was a Caucasian adult from Nashville, Tennessee. The chain couples TRBV5-1 to TRBJ2-1, with D perhaps matching TRBD1 (6 bases). Sequencing was carried out using memory CD4+ T cells from PBMCs. Sample subset: CD45RA-negative fraction. The sequence was obtained from a man aged 18 to 30 in good health. Some clones in this sample may be carry-over from other donors' samples. The CDR3 bases are TGCGCCAGCAAGGGGACACCTCTCCGTAGTGGGGCCTCCTACAATGAGCAGTTCTTC. Its protein product is CASKGTPLRSGASYNEQFF.